The TCR beta chain under discussion was sequenced for a study of T cell clonality in common variable immunodeficiency. Findings of the study overall: Common variable immunodeficiency TCR beta sequences reportedly had fewer deletions and N-nucleotide insertions. CVID subjects showed higher TCRbeta clonality than healthy controls.

The V end lost 5 bases, the J end lost 3 bases, and 11 bases lay between the germline ends. The CDR3 is 14 amino acids. Germline assignment: CDR1 SEHNR and CDR2 FQNEAQ (reference sequence). Equal genomic DNA amounts from CVID and control samples were sequenced. The repertoire was sequenced with immunoSEQ multiplex PCR; TCRdb's copy has only in-frame clones and lacks some. This sample comprises roughly 20,000 clones, none seen once only. Both groups were predominantly of Caucasian heritage. As to this clone: Its target is not known. Read data end 3 residues before the CDR3 end; the end is taken from the germline J gene.

This clonotype was sampled from a human donor with common variable immunodeficiency. Input material: peripheral blood mononuclear cells. V and J are TRBV7-9 and TRBJ1-5; D possibly corresponds to TRBD1 (5 bases). CDR3 protein: CASSPQGNNQPQHF. The CDR3 DNA, read in part, is TGTGCCAGCAGCCCTCAGGGTAACAATCAGCCC.